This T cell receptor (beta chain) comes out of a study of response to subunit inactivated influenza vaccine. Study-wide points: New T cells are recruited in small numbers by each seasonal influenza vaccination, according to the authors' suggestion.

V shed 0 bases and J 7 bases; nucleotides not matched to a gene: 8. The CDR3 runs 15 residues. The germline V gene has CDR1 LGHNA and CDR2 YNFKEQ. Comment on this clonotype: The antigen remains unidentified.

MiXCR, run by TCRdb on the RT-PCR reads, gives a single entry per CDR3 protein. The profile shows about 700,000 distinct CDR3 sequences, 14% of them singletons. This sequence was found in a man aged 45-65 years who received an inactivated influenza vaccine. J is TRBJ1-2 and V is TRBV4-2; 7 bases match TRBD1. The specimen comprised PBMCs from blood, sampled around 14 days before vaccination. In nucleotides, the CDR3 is TGTGCCAGCAGCCAAGATCCGGAGGGGGCGGGTGGCTACACCTTC. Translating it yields CASSQDPEGAGGYTF.